This is a list of T cell receptor beta chains from one sample in a study of control samples from healthy donors and cancer patients. Clones were read by immunoSEQ multiplex PCR, and TCRdb kept only the in-frame ones, dropping some. The sample shows about 120,000 clones, roughly 93% of them seen only once. Specimen: blood. Every receptor here comes from a man under 40 in good health. The CDR3 runs from the conserved cysteine through the conserved F or W. D genes are given only for firm matches. Clone size is shown for a subset of rows, as once, few, many or a class of expanded clone.

D gene | J gene | clone size | V gene | CDR3 protein | CDR3 DNA
- | TRBJ1-1 | - | TRBV27 | CASSFREETEAFF | TGTGCCAGCAGTTTCAGGGAAGAGACTGAAGCTTTCTTT
- | TRBJ1-5 | - | TRBV6-5 | CASSILGQPQHF | TGTGCCAGCAGTATACTAGGTCAGCCCCAGCATTTT
TRBD1 | TRBJ1-1 | few | TRBV5-4 | CASSLAGTGKNTEAFF | TGTGCCAGCAGCTTGGCAGGGACAGGGAAAAACACTGAAGCTTTCTTT
TRBD1 | TRBJ1-6 | - | TRBV30 | CAWKLRGQQNSPLHF | TGTGCCTGGAAGCTGCGGGGACAGCAGAATTCACCCCTCCACTTT
- | TRBJ1-2 | - | TRBV14 | CASSQDRGGVYGYTF | TGTGCCAGCAGCCAAGACCGGGGGGGTGTCTATGGCTACACCTTC
- | TRBJ2-5 | - | TRBV2 | CASDKGGAGTQYF | TGTGCCAGCGACAAAGGGGGGGCCGGAACCCAGTACTTC
- | TRBJ1-4 | - | TRBV10-1 | CASREGGKVGEKLFF | TGCGCCAGCAGGGAAGGGGGAAAGGTGGGAGAAAAACTGTTTTTT
- | TRBJ2-1 | - | TRBV18 | CASSQLPPGLHSEQFF | TGTGCCAGCTCACAACTCCCACCGGGACTCCATAGTGAGCAGTTCTTC
TRBD1 | TRBJ2-3 | - | TRBV9 | CASSQRGHLDTQYF | TGTGCCAGCAGCCAGAGGGGGCACTTAGATACGCAGTATTTT
- | TRBJ1-1 | - | TRBV29-1 | CSVIGTNTEAFF | TGCAGCGTGATCGGTACTAACACTGAAGCTTTCTTT